What follows are 20 T cell receptor beta chains derived from one specimen sequenced in a study of blood T cell repertoires in COVID-19. The assay was immunoSEQ multiplex PCR, and TCRdb's table has in-frame clones only and misses some. Of about 210,000 clones listed, 89% are singletons. The material sequenced was peripheral blood. These receptors were collected from a woman in her thirties or forties with acute or convalescent COVID-19.

This sequence joins TRBV5-5 and TRBJ1-2; 7 bases match TRBD1. The CDR3 is made up of 14 amino acids. J was trimmed by 4 bases and V by 4 bases; bases with no gene match: 7. Germline V gene lookup returns CDR1 SGHKS and CDR2 YYEKEE (reference sequence). CDR3 sequence: CASSPPEGAYGYTF. The DNA of the CDR3 is TGTGCCAGCAGCCCCCCCGAGGGGGCCTATGGCTACACCTTC.

The chain joins TRBV4-1 to TRBJ2-1, with 11 bases fitting TRBD2. CDR3 length equals 20 residues. V shed 0 bases and J 5 bases; nucleotides not matched to a gene: 15. The germline V gene encodes CDR1 MGHRA and CDR2 YSYEKL. The CDR3 coding sequence is TGCGCCAGCAGCCAAGATTGGCTAGCGGGGGGCCACCTCCCCCACAATGAGCAGTTCTTC. It translates to CASSQDWLAGGHLPHNEQFF.

The chain combines TRBV5-1 with TRBJ2-5, with 11 bases lining up with TRBD1. The CDR3 spans 17 residues. Germline-derived CDR1 and CDR2 are SGHRS and YFSETQ. V was pared by 4 bases and J by 5 bases, with 13 bases of the junction left unmatched. The CDR3 is CASSPWGGQGARETQYF. CDR3 bases: TGCGCCAGCAGCCCATGGGGTGGACAGGGGGCGCGGGAGACCCAGTACTTC.

This clone was found many times. The chain recombines TRBV7-2 with TRBJ2-6, with TRBD1 identical over 8 bases. V dropped 5 bases and J dropped 0; count of bases not matched to a gene: 3. The germline gives CDR1 SGHTA, CDR2 FQGNSA. There are 16 residues in the CDR3. For the CDR3, the DNA is TGTGCCAGCAGCCCGGGACAGGTCTCTGGGGCCAACGTCCTGACTTTC. Amino acids: CASSPGQVSGANVLTF.

The chain couples TRBV4-1 to TRBJ1-5; 7 bases agree with TRBD1. Per germline, CDR1 MGHRA and CDR2 YSYEKL. The length of the CDR3 is 15 residues. Trimming removed 1 base from V and 5 bases from J; junction bases left unmatched: 5. CDR3 amino acids: CASSQGEGAYQPQHF. The CDR3 DNA is TGCGCCAGCAGCCAAGGCGAGGGGGCTTATCAGCCCCAGCATTTT.

V is TRBV7-9 and J is TRBJ2-5; TRBD2 aligns across 12 bases. Germline lookup yields CDR1 SEHNR and CDR2 FQNEAQ (reference sequence). The CDR3 contains 15 residues. Trimming cost V 5 bases and J 5 bases; bases outside gene matches: 6. The chain's CDR3 is CASSIAGTSGETQYF. As DNA, the CDR3 is TGTGCCAGCAGCATCGCCGGGACTAGCGGGGAGACCCAGTACTTC.

The chain links TRBV7-2 to TRBJ1-6; 7 bases match TRBD1. The CDR3 spans 15 residues. Germline CDR1 is SGHTA and CDR2 is FQGNSA. The ends lost 6 bases at V and 7 bases at J; junction bases unmatched: 9. CDR3 DNA sequence: TGTGCCAGCAGAGAACACCGACAGGGCAATTCACCCCTCCACTTT. Its translation is CASREHRQGNSPLHF.

This clone occurred once. This rearrangement joins TRBV2 to TRBJ2-2; TRBD2 agrees at 8 bases. In germline, CDR1 is SNHLY, CDR2 FYNNEI. Trimming removed 0 bases from V and 4 bases from J; junction bases left unmatched: 7. This CDR3 is built from 17 residues. This chain's CDR3 is CASSEALAAWGTGELFF. CDR3 nucleotide sequence: TGTGCCAGCAGTGAAGCACTAGCGGCCTGGGGCACCGGGGAGCTGTTTTTT.

The chain carries TRBV30 and TRBJ1-1, with 10 bases that match TRBD1. The CDR3 has 17 residues. V dropped 3 bases and J dropped 0; count of bases not matched to a gene: 10. Germline V gives CDR1 GTSNPN, CDR2 SVGIG (reference sequence). CDR3 sequence (DNA): TGTGCCTGGAGCCCCCTTATCGGACAGGGGGTGAACACTGAAGCTTTCTTT. This translates into CAWSPLIGQGVNTEAFF.

The chain is built from TRBV5-5 and TRBJ1-4; TRBD1 aligns across 9 bases. Germline V gives CDR1 SGHKS, CDR2 YYEKEE (reference sequence). Trimming cost V 2 bases and J 7 bases; bases outside gene matches: 9. The CDR3 is 16 amino acids. CDR3 sequence (DNA): TGTGCCAGCAGCTTCGGGGACCGGGACAGGGCTGAAAAACTGTTTTTT. Residues: CASSFGDRDRAEKLFF.

This rearrangement joins TRBV2 to TRBJ2-1; 9 nucleotides match TRBD1. This CDR3 spans 16 amino acids. Germline V lookup: CDR1 SNHLY, CDR2 FYNNEI. V dropped 2 bases and J dropped 4; count of bases not matched to a gene: 6. The CDR3 sequence is CASSEYGTGLYNEQFF. In nucleotides, the CDR3 is TGTGCCAGCAGTGAATACGGGACAGGGTTGTACAATGAGCAGTTCTTC.

At least ten counts were recorded for this clone. V and J are TRBV3-1 (or the pseudogene TRBV3-2) and TRBJ2-5; perhaps TRBD2 as D (6 bases). The CDR3 is 16 residues long. V lost 0 bases and J 7 bases, leaving 18 bases between the germline ends. Looked up from germline, CDR1 is LGHDT and CDR2 is YNNKEL (reference sequence). The CDR3 nucleotides are TGTGCCAGCAGCCAAGATCTGGGCGGGACCGTACGGACCCAGTACTTC. Amino acids: CASSQDLGGTVRTQYF.

The CDR3 sequence is CASTGRGYNEQFF. The DNA for the CDR3 is TGCGCCAGCACCGGCAGGGGTTACAATGAGCAGTTCTTC. The rearrangement uses TRBV5-1 and TRBJ2-1, with a tentative D call TRBD1 (6 bases). The germline V gene encodes CDR1 SGHRS and CDR2 YFSETQ. The V end lost 6 bases, the J end lost 4 bases, and 11 bases lay between the germline ends. The CDR3 is made up of 13 amino acids.

The CDR3 bases are TGTGCTAGTGGTTTGGACAGAGAGAACACCGGGGAGCTGTTTTTT. Translating gives CASGLDRENTGELFF. The chain uses TRBV12-5 and TRBJ2-2; D gene ambiguous. The CDR3 is 15 residues long. Trimming pared 1 base from V and 1 base from J, leaving 7 bases between. Per germline, CDR1 LGHNT and CDR2 FRNRAP.

The rearrangement joins TRBV5-1 to TRBJ1-1; D might be TRBD1 (6 bases). V lost 4 bases to trimming and J lost 0 bases, with 16 bases between them. The CDR3 runs to 16 residues. The germline V gene has CDR1 SGHRS and CDR2 YFSETQ. CDR3 loop: CASSPGQGILNTEAFF. The CDR3 DNA is TGCGCCAGCAGCCCGGGGCAGGGGATTTTGAACACTGAAGCTTTCTTT.

This rearrangement joins TRBV30 to TRBJ1-2, with unresolved D. V was clipped by 0 bases and J by 8 bases, with 13 bases between them. Germline V gene data show CDR1 as GTSNPN and CDR2 as SVGIG (reference sequence). The CDR3 consists of 13 residues. The CDR3 spells CAWSVREREGYTF. The CDR3 nucleotides are TGTGCCTGGAGTGTAAGGGAGAGAGAGGGCTACACCTTC.

The CDR3: CASSVGGGGGDTQYF. In DNA form, the CDR3 reads TGTGCCAGCAGCGTAGGAGGGGGGGGCGGAGATACGCAGTATTTT. This sequence joins TRBV9 and TRBJ2-3; D perhaps matches TRBD2 (7 bases). The CDR3 spans 15 residues. Germline-derived CDR1 and CDR2 are SGDLS and YYNGEE. Trimming pared 0 bases from V and 5 bases from J, leaving 13 bases between.

This clone came up once. The V call is TRBV28, the J call TRBJ1-1; the match to TRBD1 covers 8 bases. The CDR3 spans 15 residues. The germline V gene has CDR1 MDHEN and CDR2 SYDVKM. With 4 bases clipped from V and 0 bases from J, the junction kept 4 bases outside the gene matches. The CDR3 sequence is CASSWTGNMNTEAFF. DNA of the CDR3: TGTGCCAGCAGTTGGACAGGGAACATGAACACTGAAGCTTTCTTT.

The chain's CDR3 is CSANGQATEAFF. The CDR3 region has the DNA TGCAGCGCTAACGGACAGGCGACTGAAGCTTTCTTT. The V and J genes are TRBV29-1 and TRBJ1-1, with 7 bases fitting TRBD1. Germline V lookup: CDR1 SQVTM, CDR2 ANQGSEA. V lost 7 bases and J lost 5; bases outside the gene matches: 7. The CDR3 has 12 residues.

The rearrangement joins TRBV18 to TRBJ1-1; D call uncertain. Per germline, CDR1 KGHSH and CDR2 LQKENI. The CDR3 extends over 14 amino acids. V was trimmed by 4 bases and J by 5 bases, leaving 14 bases between them. CDR3 loop: CASSRVEGITEAFF. The CDR3 DNA is TGTGCCAGCTCACGGGTCGAGGGTATTACTGAAGCTTTCTTT.